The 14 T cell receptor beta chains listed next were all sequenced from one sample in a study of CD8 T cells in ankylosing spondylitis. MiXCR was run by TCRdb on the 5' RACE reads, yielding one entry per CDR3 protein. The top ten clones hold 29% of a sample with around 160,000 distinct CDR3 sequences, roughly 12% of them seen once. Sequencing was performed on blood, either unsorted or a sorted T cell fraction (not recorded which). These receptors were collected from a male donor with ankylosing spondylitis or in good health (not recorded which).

The DNA of the CDR3 is TGTGCCATCAGTGAGTCCTTAGCGGGGGGCTACAATGAGCAGTTCTTC. Protein product: CAISESLAGGYNEQFF. The V gene is TRBV10-3, the J gene TRBJ2-1; TRBD2 matches 10 bases. The CDR3 has 16 residues. From germline, CDR1 is ENHRY and CDR2 SYGVKD. V was clipped by 0 bases and J by 3 bases; unmatched bases: 2.

CDR3 bases: TGCGCCAGCCAACTCACACTAGCGGGGGCCTACAATGAGCAGTTCTTC. It specifies CASQLTLAGAYNEQFF. This sequence joins TRBV5-1 and TRBJ2-1; 11 nucleotides agree with TRBD2. The CDR3 contains 16 residues. V shed 7 bases, J shed 2 bases, and the junction held 8 bases outside the gene matches. Germline-derived CDR1 and CDR2 are SGHRS and YFSETQ.

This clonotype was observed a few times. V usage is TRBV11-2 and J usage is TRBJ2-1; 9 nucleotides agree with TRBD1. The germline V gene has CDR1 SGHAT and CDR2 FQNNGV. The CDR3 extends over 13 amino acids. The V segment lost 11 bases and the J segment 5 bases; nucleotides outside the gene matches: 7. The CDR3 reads CAGAGTGNNEQFF. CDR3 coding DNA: TGTGCCGGTGCCGGGACAGGGAACAATGAGCAGTTCTTC.

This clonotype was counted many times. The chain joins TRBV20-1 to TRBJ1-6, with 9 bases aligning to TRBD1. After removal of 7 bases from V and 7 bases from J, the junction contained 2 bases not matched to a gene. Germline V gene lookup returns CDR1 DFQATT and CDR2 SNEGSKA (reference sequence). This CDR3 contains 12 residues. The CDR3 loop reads CSVDRGNSPLHF. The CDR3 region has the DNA TGCAGTGTAGACAGGGGGAATTCACCCCTCCACTTT.

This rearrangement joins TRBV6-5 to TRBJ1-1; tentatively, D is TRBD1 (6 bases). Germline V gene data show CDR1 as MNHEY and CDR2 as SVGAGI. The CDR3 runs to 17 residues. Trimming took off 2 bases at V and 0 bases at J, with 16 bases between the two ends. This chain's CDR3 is CASSYGRGGAMNTEAFF. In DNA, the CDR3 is TGTGCCAGCAGTTACGGGAGGGGGGGAGCTATGAACACTGAAGCTTTCTTT.

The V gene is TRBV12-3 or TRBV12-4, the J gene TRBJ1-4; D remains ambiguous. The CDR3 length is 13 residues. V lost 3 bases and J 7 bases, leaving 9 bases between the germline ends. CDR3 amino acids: CASSFAEGEKLFF. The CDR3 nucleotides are TGTGCCAGCAGTTTTGCGGAGGGTGAAAAACTGTTTTTT.

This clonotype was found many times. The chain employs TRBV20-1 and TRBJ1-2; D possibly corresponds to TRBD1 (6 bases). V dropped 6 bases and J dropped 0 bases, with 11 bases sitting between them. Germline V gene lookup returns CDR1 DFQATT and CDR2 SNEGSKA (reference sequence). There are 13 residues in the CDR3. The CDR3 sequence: CSAEQGSNYGYTF. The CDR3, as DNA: TGCAGTGCAGAACAGGGATCTAACTATGGCTACACCTTC.

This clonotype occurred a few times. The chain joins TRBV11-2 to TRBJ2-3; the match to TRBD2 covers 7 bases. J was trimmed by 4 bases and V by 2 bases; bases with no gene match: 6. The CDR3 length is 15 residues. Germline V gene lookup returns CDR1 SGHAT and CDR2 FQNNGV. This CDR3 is CASSLLAGASDTQYF. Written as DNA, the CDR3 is TGTGCCAGCAGCTTACTCGCGGGAGCATCAGATACGCAGTATTTT.

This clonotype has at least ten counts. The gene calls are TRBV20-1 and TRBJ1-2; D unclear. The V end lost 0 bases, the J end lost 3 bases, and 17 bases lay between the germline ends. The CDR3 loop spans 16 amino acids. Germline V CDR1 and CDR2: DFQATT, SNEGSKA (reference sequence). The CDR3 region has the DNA TGCAGTGCTAGAGATATTTCGAAGGAGAAAGACTATGGCTACACCTTC. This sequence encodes CSARDISKEKDYGYTF.

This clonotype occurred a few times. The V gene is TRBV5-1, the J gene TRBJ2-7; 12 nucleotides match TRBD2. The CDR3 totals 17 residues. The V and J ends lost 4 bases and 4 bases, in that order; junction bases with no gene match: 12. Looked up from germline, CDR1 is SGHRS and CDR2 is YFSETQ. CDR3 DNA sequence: TGCGCCAGCAGCGCTACTAGCGGGGGGAGTCGAAAATACGAGCAGTACTTC. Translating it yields CASSATSGGSRKYEQYF.

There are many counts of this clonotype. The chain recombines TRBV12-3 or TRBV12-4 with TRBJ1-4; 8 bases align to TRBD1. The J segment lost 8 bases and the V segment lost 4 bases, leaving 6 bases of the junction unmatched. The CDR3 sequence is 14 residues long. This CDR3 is CASSSGGAGEKLFF. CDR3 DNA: TGTGCCAGCAGTTCAGGGGGCGCTGGGGAAAAACTGTTTTTT.

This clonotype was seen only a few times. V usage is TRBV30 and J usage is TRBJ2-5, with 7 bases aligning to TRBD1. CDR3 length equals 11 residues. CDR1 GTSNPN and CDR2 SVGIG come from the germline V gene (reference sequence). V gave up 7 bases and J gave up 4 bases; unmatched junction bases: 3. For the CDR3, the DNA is TGTGCCTCGAGGGGGCGAGAGACCCAGTACTTC. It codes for CASRGRETQYF.

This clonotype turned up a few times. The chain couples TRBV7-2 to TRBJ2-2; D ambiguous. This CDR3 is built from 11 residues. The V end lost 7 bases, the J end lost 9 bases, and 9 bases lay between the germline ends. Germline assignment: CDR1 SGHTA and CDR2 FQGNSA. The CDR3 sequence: CASKAARELFF. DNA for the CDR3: TGTGCCAGCAAGGCTGCCCGGGAGCTGTTTTTT. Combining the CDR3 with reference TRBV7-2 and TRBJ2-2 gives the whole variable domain GAGVSQSPSNKVTEKGKDVELRCDPISGHTALYWYRQSLGQGLEFLIYFQGNSAPDKSGLPSDRFSAERTGGSVSTLTIQRTQQEDSAVYLCASKAARELFFGEGSRLTVL.

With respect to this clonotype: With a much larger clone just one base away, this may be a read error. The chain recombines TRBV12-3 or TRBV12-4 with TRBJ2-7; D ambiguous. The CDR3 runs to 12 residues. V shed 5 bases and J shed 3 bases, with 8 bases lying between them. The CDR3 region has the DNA TGTGCCAGCAGTCGCAGGAACTACGAGCAGTACTTC. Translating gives CASSRRNYEQYF.